This entry is about one T cell receptor beta chain. The source of the sample is a study of technical replicates of blood from a handful of donors. Assay used: immunoSEQ multiplex PCR; TCRdb lists only in-frame clones, some missing. This sample has over 50,000 clones; approximately 86% occur once, and the top ten carry about 4.8%. CDR1 is KGHSH, CDR2 LQKENI, per germline. The CDR3 totals 17 residues. V dropped 5 bases and J dropped 3; count of bases not matched to a gene: 10. The sample consisted of PBMCs. The source of this sequence is a human donor in good health. Some clones in this sample may be carry-over from other donors' samples. The chain recombines TRBV18 with TRBJ1-3; 10 bases line up with TRBD1. The CDR3, as DNA: TGTGCCAGCTCAACAACAATCGGACAGGGGGTTGGAAACACCATATATTTT. Protein: CASSTTIGQGVGNTIYF.